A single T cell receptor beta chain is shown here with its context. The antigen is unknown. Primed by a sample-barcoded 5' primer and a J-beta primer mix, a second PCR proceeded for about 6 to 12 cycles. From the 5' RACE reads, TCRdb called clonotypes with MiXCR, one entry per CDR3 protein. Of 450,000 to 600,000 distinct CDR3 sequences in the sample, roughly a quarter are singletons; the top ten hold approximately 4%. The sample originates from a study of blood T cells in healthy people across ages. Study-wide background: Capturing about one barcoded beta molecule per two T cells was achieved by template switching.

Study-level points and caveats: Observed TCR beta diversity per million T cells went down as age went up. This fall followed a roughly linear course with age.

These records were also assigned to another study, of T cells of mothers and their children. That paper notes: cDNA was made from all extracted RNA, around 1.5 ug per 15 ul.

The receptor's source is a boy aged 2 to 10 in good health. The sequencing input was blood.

As DNA, the CDR3 is TGTGCCAGCAGGGACAGCAGAAATCAGCCCCAGCATTTT. It specifies CASRDSRNQPQHF. This rearrangement joins TRBV7-2 to TRBJ1-5, with D maybe TRBD1 (6 bases). The germline CDR1 and CDR2 sequences are SGHTA and FQGNSA. This CDR3 has 13 residues. Trimming took 6 bases from V and 4 from J, leaving 10 bases between them. Complete variable domain (other parts from reference TRBV7-2 and TRBJ1-5): GAGVSQSPSNKVTEKGKDVELRCDPISGHTALYWYRQSLGQGLEFLIYFQGNSAPDKSGLPSDRFSAERTGGSVSTLTIQRTQQEDSAVYLCASRDSRNQPQHFGDGTRLSIL.